One sample yielded the 17 T cell receptor beta chains listed below, sequenced in a study of blood T cells in healthy people across ages. It was with a sample-barcoded 5' primer and a J-beta primer mix that a second PCR of roughly 7 to 12 cycles was run. TCRdb reanalysed the 5' RACE reads using MiXCR and keeps one entry per CDR3 protein. Of 1.5 million to 2 million distinct CDR3 sequences listed, about 30% are singletons. The sequenced sample consisted of blood. The receptors originated from a woman in her twenties or thirties in good health.

This clonotype was seen only a few times. The V call is TRBV27, the J call TRBJ2-5; D unresolved. V lost 7 bases, J lost 2 bases, and 11 bases lay in between. The CDR3 is made up of 13 amino acids. The germline CDR1 and CDR2 sequences are MNHEY and SMNVEV (reference sequence). The CDR3 nucleotides read TGTGCCAGCATACAGAGACCGCAAGAGACCCAGTACTTC. This gives the protein CASIQRPQETQYF.

At least ten counts were recorded for this clonotype. V gene TRBV9 combines with J gene TRBJ2-7; D might be TRBD2 (5 bases). The CDR3 is made up of 15 amino acids. Trimming stripped 0 bases from V and 0 bases from J, with 10 bases between. In germline, CDR1 is SGDLS, CDR2 YYNGEE. CDR3 region: CASSVEGGGSYEQYF. The DNA of the CDR3 is TGTGCCAGCAGCGTAGAAGGAGGAGGCTCCTACGAGCAGTACTTC.

The gene calls are TRBV18 and TRBJ1-5, with TRBD1 matching over 7 bases. The germline gives CDR1 KGHSH, CDR2 LQKENI. The CDR3 runs 15 residues. The trim removed 5 bases at V and 1 base at J, leaving 5 bases unmatched. The CDR3 loop is CASSDRVGSNQPQHF. CDR3 coding DNA: TGTGCCAGCTCAGACAGGGTGGGGAGCAATCAGCCCCAGCATTTT.

The CDR3 here is CASRGLTYNEQFF. The CDR3 DNA sequence: TGTGCCAGCAGGGGTTTGACCTACAATGAGCAGTTCTTC. The chain combines TRBV25-1 with TRBJ2-1; no reliable D call. The V gene's germline CDR1 is MGHDK and CDR2 SYGVNS. The CDR3 runs 13 residues. V was shortened by 6 bases and J by 2 bases, with 8 bases between the two germline ends.

The sample holds a few counts of this clonotype. The chain has TRBV10-3 and TRBJ2-7; TRBD2 agrees at 7 bases. Germline CDR1 reads ENHRY; CDR2 reads SYGVKD. The CDR3 totals 13 residues. With 2 bases clipped from V and 3 bases from J, the junction kept 1 base outside the gene matches. For the CDR3, the DNA is TGTGCCATCAGTGAGGGCGGGGGCTACGAGCAGTACTTC. The encoded protein is CAISEGGGYEQYF.

The chain joins TRBV20-1 to TRBJ2-1; 9 bases map to TRBD1. With the DNA end fitting TRBJ2-7 better, the J assignment may be wrong. The CDR3 loop spans 15 amino acids. In germline, CDR1 is DFQATT, CDR2 SNEGSKA (reference sequence). CDR3 DNA sequence: TGCAGTGCTTCGTCGAACCGGGACAGGGATAACGAGCAGTACTTC. This translates into CSASSNRDRDNEQYF.

Only a few counts were recorded for this clonotype. The CDR3: CASTPSEGSGYTF. CDR3 in DNA: TGTGCCAGCACCCCATCGGAAGGTAGTGGCTACACCTTC. The rearrangement links TRBV7-2 to TRBJ1-2, with D unclear. CDR3 size: 13 residues. Germline V gives CDR1 SGHTA, CDR2 FQGNSA. Trimming took 7 bases from V and 7 from J, leaving 16 bases between them. The variable domain in full, with the rest retrieved from reference TRBV7-2 and TRBJ1-2, is GAGVSQSPSNKVTEKGKDVELRCDPISGHTALYWYRQSLGQGLEFLIYFQGNSAPDKSGLPSDRFSAERTGGSVSTLTIQRTQQEDSAVYLCASTPSEGSGYTFGSGTRLTVV.

CDR3 nucleotide sequence: TGTGCCAGCAGCAGATCACTAGCGGCAGATACGCAGTATTTT. Residues: CASSRSLAADTQYF. The chain carries TRBV5-4 and TRBJ2-3, with 8 bases that match TRBD2. CDR3 length equals 14 residues. The J segment lost 4 bases and the V segment lost 4 bases, leaving 5 bases of the junction unmatched. Germline-derived CDR1 and CDR2 are SGHNT and YYREEE (reference sequence).

The J gene is TRBJ1-2, the V gene TRBV15; D is unresolved. V shed 0 bases and J shed 5 bases, with 7 bases lying between them. There are 13 residues in the CDR3. Germline values: CDR1 LNHNV, CDR2 YYDKDF (reference sequence). CDR3 residues: CATSRDLTYGYTF. The CDR3, as DNA: TGTGCCACCAGCAGAGATCTCACTTATGGCTACACCTTC.

This clonotype has just a few counts. The rearrangement uses TRBV4-2 and TRBJ2-1; 11 bases match TRBD2. The trim removed 3 bases at V and 2 bases at J, leaving 6 bases unmatched. In germline, CDR1 is LGHNA, CDR2 YNFKEQ. This CDR3 is 17 amino acids long. The CDR3 region is CASSQLPGLAAYNEQFF. As DNA, the CDR3 is TGTGCCAGCAGCCAGCTTCCGGGACTAGCGGCCTACAATGAGCAGTTCTTC.

For this clonotype: A much larger clone sits a single nucleotide away, making a read error possible. CDR3 nucleotides: TGCGCCAGCGGCCAAGATTGGGCTACTTCGGGGTTCGAGCAGTACTTC. It yields the protein CASGQDWATSGFEQYF. The chain combines TRBV4-1 with TRBJ2-5; maybe TRBD2 (5 bases). The DNA end is more similar to TRBJ2-7, so the J call may be wrong. The CDR3 length is 16 residues. Germline CDR1 is MGHRA and CDR2 is YSYEKL.

The chain carries TRBV19 and TRBJ2-1; TRBD2 matches at 7 bases. The V gene end was trimmed by 3 bases and the J gene end by 5 bases; junction bases not matched to a gene: 10. This CDR3 spans 16 amino acids. CDR1 and CDR2 (germline): LNHDA, SQIVND (reference sequence). The CDR3 is CASSITAREFNNEQFF. Here the CDR3 DNA reads TGTGCCAGTAGTATCACCGCGCGGGAGTTTAACAATGAGCAGTTCTTC.

The sample holds many counts of this clonotype. The J gene is TRBJ2-7, the V gene TRBV7-9, with TRBD1 identical over 8 bases. The CDR3 runs to 14 residues. After removal of 6 bases from V and 6 bases from J, the junction contained 10 bases not matched to a gene. Germline CDR1 and CDR2: SEHNR and FQNEAQ (reference sequence). The CDR3 sequence is CASRLRDDRGEQYF. The CDR3 nucleotides read TGTGCCAGCAGATTACGCGACGACAGGGGCGAGCAGTACTTC.

On this clonotype itself: Without the conserved terminal phenylalanine or tryptophan, this CDR3 likely stems from a read error. The V gene is TRBV7-2, the J gene TRBJ1-6; a possible D gene is TRBD1 (6 bases). Germline assignment: CDR1 SGHTA and CDR2 FQGNSA. CDR3 length: 12 amino acids. V lost 7 bases to trimming and J lost 7 bases, with 8 bases between them. The CDR3 nucleotides are TGTGCCAGCACCCAGGGGAATTCACCCCTCCACGTT. Translated, it gives CASTQGNSPLHV.

This chain joins TRBV20-1 and TRBJ2-3, with 7 bases lining up with TRBD1. Unmatched junction bases numbered 9, after V lost 0 bases and J lost 6 bases. The V gene's germline CDR1 is DFQATT and CDR2 SNEGSKA (reference sequence). The CDR3 spans 15 residues. The CDR3 DNA sequence: TGCAGTGCTAGAGAAAGACGAGGGGGCGCGGATACGCAGTATTTT. This gives the protein CSARERRGGADTQYF.

This clonotype was observed at least ten times. The V and J genes are TRBV29-1 and TRBJ2-7; TRBD2 aligns across 9 bases. CDR1 and CDR2 from the germline V gene are SQVTM and ANQGSEA. The CDR3 has 12 residues. J was trimmed by 3 bases and V by 8 bases; bases with no gene match: 5. In DNA form, the CDR3 reads TGCAGCTGCTCGACTAGCGGCTACGAGCAGTACTTC. This sequence encodes CSCSTSGYEQYF.

This clonotype showed up many times. CDR3 amino acids: CASSSGLSLETQYF. The CDR3 DNA reads as TGTGCCAGCAGCTCGGGACTAAGCCTCGAGACCCAGTACTTC. The rearrangement links TRBV7-2 to TRBJ2-5; 7 bases agree with TRBD2. Per the germline V gene, CDR1 is SGHTA and CDR2 is FQGNSA. V lost 4 bases, J lost 5 bases, and 7 bases stayed unmatched. The CDR3 has 14 amino acids.